The 19 T cell receptor beta chains presented below share a single source sample, sequenced in a study of T cell responses to AZD1222 COVID-19 vaccine. The protocol was immunoSEQ multiplex PCR, while the TCRdb copy is restricted to in-frame clones and leaves out a portion. The sample yields over 150,000 clones, 80% to 90% seen once. The specimen comprised peripheral blood, sampled on day 0 of MenACWY control vaccination. The receptor set was obtained from an adult in good health.

The rearrangement uses TRBV15 and TRBJ2-1; D uncertain. This CDR3 has 15 residues. Germline loops: CDR1 LNHNV, CDR2 YYDKDF (reference sequence). V lost 0 bases, J lost 4 bases, and 10 bases lay in between. The CDR3, as DNA: TGTGCCACCAGCAGAGATCTCCGAAGGTACAATGAGCAGTTCTTC. It specifies CATSRDLRRYNEQFF.

A single count supports this clone. The V call is TRBV6-5, the J call TRBJ2-7; a weak D match, TRBD2 (7 bases). Germline loops: CDR1 MNHEY, CDR2 SVGAGI. The CDR3 covers 14 residues. The V gene lost 6 bases and the J gene lost 0 bases, with 12 bases spanning the gap. The CDR3 sequence is CASRRGGDSYEQYV. The CDR3 DNA reads TGTGCCAGCAGGAGGGGGGGAGACTCCTACGAGCAGTACGTC.

This chain links TRBV20-1 with TRBJ2-3; no definite D call. Germline V gene sequence: CDR1 DFQATT, CDR2 SNEGSKA (reference sequence). Between the trimmed V and J ends, which lost 7 bases and 5 bases, there was a span of 10 bases. The CDR3 loop spans 11 amino acids. The CDR3 sequence is CSVRRGDTQYF. CDR3 DNA sequence: TGCAGTGTCAGGAGAGGAGATACGCAGTATTTT.

The V call is TRBV27, the J call TRBJ1-2; D is uncertain. Trimming cost V 3 bases and J 3 bases, with 8 bases left between them. This CDR3 comprises 13 residues. Germline loops: CDR1 MNHEY, CDR2 SMNVEV (reference sequence). The CDR3 nucleotides are TGTGCCAGCAGTTTTCCTGGCTACTATGGCTACACCTTC. Translation: CASSFPGYYGYTF.

The chain uses TRBV6-5 and TRBJ1-1; the match to TRBD1 covers 7 bases. The CDR3 sequence is 15 residues long. V shed 7 bases and J 4 bases; nucleotides not matched to a gene: 12. CDR1 and CDR2 from the germline V gene are MNHEY and SVGAGI. DNA for the CDR3: TGTGCCAGCACCGGGACAGTTCGGGTGGGCACTGAAGCTTTCTTT. Protein product: CASTGTVRVGTEAFF.

This clone has only one observation. This rearrangement joins TRBV11-3 to TRBJ2-3; 7 bases agree with TRBD2. J was trimmed by 1 base and V by 1 base; bases with no gene match: 5. Germline V gives CDR1 SGHNT, CDR2 YENEEA. The CDR3 is 16 residues long. The CDR3 sequence: CASSLGGGGGTDTQYF. In nucleotides, the CDR3 is TGTGCCAGCAGCTTAGGCGGCGGGGGAGGCACAGATACGCAGTATTTT.

This clone showed up just once. The chain is built from TRBV5-4 and TRBJ2-2, with 7 bases fitting TRBD1. V lost 3 bases to trimming and J lost 1 base; unmatched junction nucleotides: 3. The V gene's germline CDR1 is SGHNT and CDR2 YYREEE (reference sequence). CDR3 length: 15 amino acids. CDR3 loop: CASSWGQRNTGELFF. Written as DNA, the CDR3 is TGTGCCAGCAGCTGGGGACAGCGGAACACCGGGGAGCTGTTTTTT.

The chain is built from TRBV6-5 and TRBJ1-2; 9 positions agree with TRBD1. V shed 6 bases, J shed 4 bases, and the junction held 6 bases outside the gene matches. There are 14 residues in the CDR3. Germline V gives CDR1 MNHEY, CDR2 SVGAGI. In DNA form, the CDR3 reads TGTGCCAGCAGGGGACAGGGTGAAGGCTATGGCTACACCTTC. It is translated as CASRGQGEGYGYTF.

The rearrangement joins TRBV5-6 to TRBJ1-2; no clear D gene. This CDR3 contains 13 residues. Germline V CDR1 and CDR2: SGHDT, YYEEEE. Trimming shortened V by 0 bases and J by 5 bases, and 8 bases separated the two germline ends. The CDR3 DNA sequence: TGTGCCAGCAGCTTGGGTCTGGATTATGGCTACACCTTC. Protein sequence: CASSLGLDYGYTF.

This chain uses TRBV12-2 with TRBJ2-7; no check of the table's D call, TRBD1, against the DNA was made. TRBV12-2 is designated a pseudogene. The CDR3 loop spans 13 amino acids. For the CDR3, the DNA is TGTGCAAGTCGCTTAACGGGCCAGGGTATGATGTACGTC. It is translated as CASRLTGQGMMYV.

CDR3 residues: CASSSILARGRETQYF. The CDR3 DNA reads TGTGCCAGCAGCTCCATTTTGGCCAGGGGAAGGGAGACCCAGTACTTC. The chain combines TRBV7-9 with TRBJ2-5; the D gene is possibly TRBD1 (6 bases). The CDR3 has 16 amino acids. In germline, CDR1 is SEHNR, CDR2 FQNEAQ (reference sequence). V lost 4 bases to trimming and J lost 5 bases, with 20 bases between them.

The V gene is TRBV3-1 (or the pseudogene TRBV3-2), the J gene TRBJ1-1; weak D call: TRBD1 (6 bases). The CDR3 has 15 residues. V was cut by 4 bases and J by 4 bases, with 16 bases left in between. Germline V gene sequence: CDR1 LGHDT, CDR2 YNNKEL (reference sequence). CDR3 DNA: TGTGCCAGCAGCCTCCAGACAGGATTGGGCACTGAAGCTTTCTTT. Protein sequence: CASSLQTGLGTEAFF.

The rearrangement links TRBV4-3 to TRBJ2-1, with 8 bases aligning to TRBD2. This CDR3 has 15 residues. Per germline, CDR1 LGHNA and CDR2 YSLEER. The trim removed 4 bases at V and 6 bases at J, leaving 8 bases unmatched. As DNA, the CDR3 is TGCGCCAGCAGCCCCGCCGGGACTAGGGGCAATGAGCAGTTCTTC. It is translated as CASSPAGTRGNEQFF.

The chain couples TRBV5-1 to TRBJ1-1; weak D call: TRBD1 (5 bases). Germline CDR1 SGHRS, CDR2 YFSETQ. The CDR3 totals 14 residues. V dropped 4 bases and J dropped 6 bases, with 16 bases sitting between them. Here the CDR3 reads CASSPESRAAEAFF. The CDR3 DNA is TGCGCCAGCAGCCCGGAGAGCAGGGCTGCTGAAGCTTTCTTT.

The gene calls are TRBV5-1 and TRBJ2-7; D ambiguous. Germline V gene data show CDR1 as SGHRS and CDR2 as YFSETQ. V lost 3 bases to trimming and J lost 1 base, with 8 bases between them. The CDR3 contains 13 residues. In DNA form, the CDR3 reads TGCGCCAGCAGCTCCCGCAGGTCCTACGAGCAGTACTTC. Its translation: CASSSRRSYEQYF.

The chain carries TRBV7-8 and TRBJ1-1; TRBD1 is a possible D gene (6 bases). Trimming cost V 1 base and J 8 bases, with 11 bases left between them. The V gene's germline CDR1 is SGHVS and CDR2 FQNEAQ. CDR3 size: 13 residues. The CDR3 loop reads CASSLVTGEEAFF. CDR3 coding DNA: TGTGCCAGCAGCTTAGTGACAGGAGAAGAAGCTTTCTTT.

The rearrangement uses TRBV28 and TRBJ1-2; unclear D gene. Germline V lookup: CDR1 MDHEN, CDR2 SYDVKM. The CDR3 covers 14 residues. The germline V and J ends were trimmed by 6 bases and 0 bases, with 11 bases remaining between them. CDR3: CASSPGGPNYGYTF. CDR3 coding DNA: TGTGCCAGCAGCCCCGGCGGGCCTAACTATGGCTACACCTTC.

V is TRBV5-1 and J is TRBJ2-1; 7 nucleotides match TRBD2. This CDR3 has 16 residues. CDR1 and CDR2 (germline): SGHRS, YFSETQ. The junction had 9 bases not matched to a gene; V was cut back by 1 base and J by 5 bases. The CDR3 DNA reads TGCGCCAGCAGCTTGCTTTTTAGCGGGCAGGACAATGAGCAGTTCTTC. Residues: CASSLLFSGQDNEQFF.

The chain uses TRBV6-6 and TRBJ1-3; no reliable D call. Per germline, CDR1 MNHNY and CDR2 SVGAGI (reference sequence). The CDR3 runs to 14 residues. V was clipped by 6 bases and J by 0 bases, with 9 bases between them. The CDR3 DNA is TGTGCCAGCAGATCCGGGCCCTCTGGAAACACCATATATTTT. Translated: CASRSGPSGNTIYF.